This T cell receptor (beta chain) was captured by sequencing in a study of vaccination effects on CD4 cells after COVID-19. Study-wide background: A couple of convalescent pre-vaccine samples were taken 142 and 148 days post-diagnosis.

Clones were sequenced by immunoSEQ multiplex PCR, and TCRdb holds only the in-frame ones, with some missing. The table includes some 35,000 clones, about 73% detected once. Comment on this clone: As yet, its antigen is unknown.

Germline assignment: CDR1 SGHNT and CDR2 YYREEE (reference sequence). The CDR3 is made up of 13 amino acids. The V end was cut by 0 bases, the J end by 4 bases, with 6 bases between. In the ViraFEST assay, antigen-specific CD4+ clonotypes were identified by expansion after peptide-pool stimulation. Between days 9 and 11 of culture, CD4+ T cells were separated out. SARS-CoV-2 infection was confirmed by PCR in the person between March and December 2020. This clonotype was obtained from a human donor who had a prior SARS-CoV-2 infection. The V and J genes are TRBV5-4 and TRBJ2-3; D uncertain. Sequenced here: CD4+ T cells from PBMCs cultured with HCoV-NL63 spike peptides, sampled before COVID-19 vaccination. This chain's CDR3 is CASSLGWADTQYF. The CDR3, as DNA: TGTGCCAGCAGCTTGGGGTGGGCAGATACGCAGTATTTT.